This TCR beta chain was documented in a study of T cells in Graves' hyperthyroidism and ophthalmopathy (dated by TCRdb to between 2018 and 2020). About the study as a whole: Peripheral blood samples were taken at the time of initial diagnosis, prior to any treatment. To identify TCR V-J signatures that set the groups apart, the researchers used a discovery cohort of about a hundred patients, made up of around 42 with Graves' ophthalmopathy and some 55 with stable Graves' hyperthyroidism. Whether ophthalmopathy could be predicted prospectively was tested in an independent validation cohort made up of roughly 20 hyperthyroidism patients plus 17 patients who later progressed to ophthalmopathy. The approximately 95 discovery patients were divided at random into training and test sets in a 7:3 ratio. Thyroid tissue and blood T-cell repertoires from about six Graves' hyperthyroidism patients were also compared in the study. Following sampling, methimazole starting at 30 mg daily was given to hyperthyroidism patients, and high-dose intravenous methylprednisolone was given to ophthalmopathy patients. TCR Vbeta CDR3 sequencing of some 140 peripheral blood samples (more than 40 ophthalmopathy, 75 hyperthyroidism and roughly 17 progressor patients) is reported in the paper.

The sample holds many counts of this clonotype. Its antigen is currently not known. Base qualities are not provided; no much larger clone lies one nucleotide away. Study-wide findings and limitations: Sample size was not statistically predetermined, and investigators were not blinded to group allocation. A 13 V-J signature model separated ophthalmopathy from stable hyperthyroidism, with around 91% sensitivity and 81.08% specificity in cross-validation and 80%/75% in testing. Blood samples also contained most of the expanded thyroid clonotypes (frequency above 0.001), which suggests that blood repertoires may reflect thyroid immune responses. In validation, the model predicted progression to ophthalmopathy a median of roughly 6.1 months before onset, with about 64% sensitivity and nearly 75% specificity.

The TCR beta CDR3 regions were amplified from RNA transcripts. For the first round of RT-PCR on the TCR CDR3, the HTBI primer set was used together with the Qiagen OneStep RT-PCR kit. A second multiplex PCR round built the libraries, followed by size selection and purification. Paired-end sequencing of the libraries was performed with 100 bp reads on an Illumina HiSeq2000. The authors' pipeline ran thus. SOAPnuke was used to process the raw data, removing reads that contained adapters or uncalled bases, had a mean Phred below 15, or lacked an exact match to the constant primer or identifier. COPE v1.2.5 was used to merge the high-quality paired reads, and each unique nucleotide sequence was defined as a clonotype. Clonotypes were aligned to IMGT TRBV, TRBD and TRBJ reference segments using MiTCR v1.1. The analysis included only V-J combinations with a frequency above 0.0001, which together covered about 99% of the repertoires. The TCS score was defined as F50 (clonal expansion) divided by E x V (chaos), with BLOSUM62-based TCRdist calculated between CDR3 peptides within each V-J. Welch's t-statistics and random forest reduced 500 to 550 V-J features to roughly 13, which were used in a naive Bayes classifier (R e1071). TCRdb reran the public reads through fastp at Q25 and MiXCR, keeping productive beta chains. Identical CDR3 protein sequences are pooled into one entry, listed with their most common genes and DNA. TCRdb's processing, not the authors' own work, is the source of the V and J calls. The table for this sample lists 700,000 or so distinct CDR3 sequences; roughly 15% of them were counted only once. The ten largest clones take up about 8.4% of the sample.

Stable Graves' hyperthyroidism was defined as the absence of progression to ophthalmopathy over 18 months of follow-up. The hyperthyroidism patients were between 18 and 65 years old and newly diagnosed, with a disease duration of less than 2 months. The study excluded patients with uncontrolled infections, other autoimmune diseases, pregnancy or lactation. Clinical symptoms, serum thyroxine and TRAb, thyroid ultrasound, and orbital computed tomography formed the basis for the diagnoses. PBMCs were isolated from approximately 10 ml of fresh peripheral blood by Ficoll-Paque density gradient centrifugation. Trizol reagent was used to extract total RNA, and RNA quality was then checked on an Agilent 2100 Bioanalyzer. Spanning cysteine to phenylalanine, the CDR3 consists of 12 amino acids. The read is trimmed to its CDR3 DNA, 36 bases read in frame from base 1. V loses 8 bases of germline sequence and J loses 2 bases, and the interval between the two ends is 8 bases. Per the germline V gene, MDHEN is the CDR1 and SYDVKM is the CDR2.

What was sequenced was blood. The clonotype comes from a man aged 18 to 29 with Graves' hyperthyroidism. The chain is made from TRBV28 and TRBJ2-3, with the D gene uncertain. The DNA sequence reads TGTGCCAGCGGCGGAACCACAGATACGCAGTATTTT. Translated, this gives CASGGTTDTQYF. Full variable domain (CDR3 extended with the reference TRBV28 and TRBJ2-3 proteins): DVKVTQSSRYLVKRTGEKVFLECVQDMDHENMFWYRQDPGLGLRLIYFSYDVKMKEKGDIPEGYSVSREKKERFSLILESASTNQTSMYLCASGGTTDTQYFGPGTRLTVL.